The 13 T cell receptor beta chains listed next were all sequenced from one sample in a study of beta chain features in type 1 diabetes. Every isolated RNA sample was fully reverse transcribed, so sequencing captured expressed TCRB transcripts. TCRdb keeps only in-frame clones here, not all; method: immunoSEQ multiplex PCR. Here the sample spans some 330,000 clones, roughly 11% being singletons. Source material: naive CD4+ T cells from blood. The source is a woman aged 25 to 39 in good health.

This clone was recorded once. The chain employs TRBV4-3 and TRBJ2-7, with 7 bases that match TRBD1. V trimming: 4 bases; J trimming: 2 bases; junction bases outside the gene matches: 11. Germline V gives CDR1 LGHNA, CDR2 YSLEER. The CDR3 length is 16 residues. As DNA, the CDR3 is TGCGCCAGCAGCCGAGCAGAGGGGGCTTACGCCTACGAGCAGTACTTC. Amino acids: CASSRAEGAYAYEQYF.

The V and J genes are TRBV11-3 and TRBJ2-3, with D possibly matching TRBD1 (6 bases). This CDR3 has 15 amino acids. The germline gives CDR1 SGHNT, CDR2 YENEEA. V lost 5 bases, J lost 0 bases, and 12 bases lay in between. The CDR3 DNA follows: TGTGCCAGCAGCCTCAGGGGTTATAGCACAGATACGCAGTATTTT. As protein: CASSLRGYSTDTQYF.

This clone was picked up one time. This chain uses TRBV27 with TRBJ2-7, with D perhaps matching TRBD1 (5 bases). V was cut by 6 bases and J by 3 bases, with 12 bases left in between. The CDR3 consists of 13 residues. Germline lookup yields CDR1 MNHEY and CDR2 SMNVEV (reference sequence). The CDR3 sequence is CASRKGVDYEQYF. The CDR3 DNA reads TGTGCCAGCAGGAAAGGGGTGGACTACGAGCAGTACTTC.

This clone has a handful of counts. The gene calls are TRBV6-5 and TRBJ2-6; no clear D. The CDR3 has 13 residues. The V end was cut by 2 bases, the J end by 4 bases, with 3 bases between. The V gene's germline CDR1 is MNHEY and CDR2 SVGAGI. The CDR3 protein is CASSYEGANVLTF. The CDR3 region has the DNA TGTGCCAGCAGTTACGAGGGGGCCAACGTCCTGACTTTC.

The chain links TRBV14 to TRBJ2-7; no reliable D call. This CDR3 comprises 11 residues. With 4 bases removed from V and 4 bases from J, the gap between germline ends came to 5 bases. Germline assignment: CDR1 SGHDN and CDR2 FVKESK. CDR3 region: CASSLQYEQYF. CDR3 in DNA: TGTGCCAGCAGCCTCCAATACGAGCAGTACTTC. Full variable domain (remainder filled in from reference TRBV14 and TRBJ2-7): EAGVTQFPSHSVIEKGQTVTLRCDPISGHDNLYWYRRVMGKEIKFLLHFVKESKQDESGMPNNRFLAERTGGTYSTLKVQPAELEDSGVYFCASSLQYEQYFGPGTRLTVT.

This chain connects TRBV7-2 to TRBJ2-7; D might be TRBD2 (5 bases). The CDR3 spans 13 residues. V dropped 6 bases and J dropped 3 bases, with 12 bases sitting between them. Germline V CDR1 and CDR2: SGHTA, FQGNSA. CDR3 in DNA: TGTGCCAGCAGATCCTTGACTAACTACGAGCAGTACTTC. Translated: CASRSLTNYEQYF.

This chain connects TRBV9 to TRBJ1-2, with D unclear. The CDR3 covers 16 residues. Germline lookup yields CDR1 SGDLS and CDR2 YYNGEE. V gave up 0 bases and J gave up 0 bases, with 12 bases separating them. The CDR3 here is CASSVDGRTSNYGYTF. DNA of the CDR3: TGTGCCAGCAGCGTAGATGGACGGACTTCTAACTATGGCTACACCTTC.

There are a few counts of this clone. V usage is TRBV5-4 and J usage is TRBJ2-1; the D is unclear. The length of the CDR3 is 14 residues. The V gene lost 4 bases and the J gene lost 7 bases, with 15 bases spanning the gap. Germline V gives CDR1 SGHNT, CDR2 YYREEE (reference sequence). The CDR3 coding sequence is TGTGCCAGCAGCCAAGATTCGGTAGCAAATGAGCAGTTCTTC. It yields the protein CASSQDSVANEQFF.

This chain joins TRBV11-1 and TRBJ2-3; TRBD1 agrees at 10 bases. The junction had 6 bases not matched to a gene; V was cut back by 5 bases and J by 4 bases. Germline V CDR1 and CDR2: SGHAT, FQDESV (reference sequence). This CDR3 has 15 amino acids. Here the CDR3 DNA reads TGTGCCAGCAGCAGGACAGGGGGGATCGCAGATACGCAGTATTTT. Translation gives CASSRTGGIADTQYF.

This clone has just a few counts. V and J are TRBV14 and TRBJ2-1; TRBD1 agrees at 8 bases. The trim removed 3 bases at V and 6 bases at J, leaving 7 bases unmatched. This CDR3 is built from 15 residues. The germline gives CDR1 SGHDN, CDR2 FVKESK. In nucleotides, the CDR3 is TGTGCCAGCAGCCATATAAAGGACAGGGCCAATGAGCAGTTCTTC. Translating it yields CASSHIKDRANEQFF.

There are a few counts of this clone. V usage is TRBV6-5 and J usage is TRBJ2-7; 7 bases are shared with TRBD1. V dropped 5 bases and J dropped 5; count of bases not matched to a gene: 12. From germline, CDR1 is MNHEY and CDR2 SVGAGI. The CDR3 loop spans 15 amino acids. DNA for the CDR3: TGTGCCAGCAGTCGGACAGGCGATGGTGGGGACGAGCAGTACTTC. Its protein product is CASSRTGDGGDEQYF.

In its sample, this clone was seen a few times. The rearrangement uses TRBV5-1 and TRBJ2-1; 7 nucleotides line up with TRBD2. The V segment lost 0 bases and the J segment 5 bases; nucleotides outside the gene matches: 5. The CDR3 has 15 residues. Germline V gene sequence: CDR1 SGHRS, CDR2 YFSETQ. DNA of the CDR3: TGCGCCAGCAGCTTGGGAATTACTAGCGACAATGAGCAGTTCTTC. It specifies CASSLGITSDNEQFF.

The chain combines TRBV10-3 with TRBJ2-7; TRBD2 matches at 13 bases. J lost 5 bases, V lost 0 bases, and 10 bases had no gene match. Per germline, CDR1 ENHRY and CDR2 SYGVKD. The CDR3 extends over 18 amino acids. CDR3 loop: CAISESLGLAGQPNEQYF. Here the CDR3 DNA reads TGTGCCATCAGTGAGTCCCTGGGACTAGCGGGGCAACCTAACGAGCAGTACTTC.